Detailed here is one TCR beta chain. Its antigen is undetermined. This record belongs to a study of T cell responses to AZD1222 COVID-19 vaccine. Study-wide context: The study pooled second doses at about 4 or about 12 weeks.

Sequencing was performed with immunoSEQ multiplex PCR; in TCRdb, only in-frame clones are kept and a portion is missing. The table includes 110,000 to 150,000 clones, roughly 90% detected once. Trimming took 5 bases from V and 7 from J, leaving 14 bases between them. The CDR3 contains 13 residues. The germline CDR1 and CDR2 sequences are LGHDT and YNNKEL (reference sequence). Study-wide results and caveats: Sampling that yielded the repertoires occurred only after the peak T cell response.

The chain is built from TRBV3-1 (or the pseudogene TRBV3-2) and TRBJ1-2, with D unresolved. The clonotype was recovered from an adult in good health. The sequences come from peripheral blood, collected on day 0 of AZD1222 vaccination. CDR3: CASSFLLAGGYTF. The DNA of the CDR3 is TGTGCCAGCAGCTTCCTGCTGGCGGGTGGCTACACCTTC.